A single sample gave rise to the 30 T cell receptor beta chains below, sequenced in a study of T cell repertoires in cytomegalovirus infection (dated by TCRdb to the late 2010s). The data were produced on an Illumina HiSeq 1500. TCRdb ran its own pipeline on the public reads, namely fastp trimming at Q25 and MiXCR clone calling, and kept in-frame beta chains. A single entry per CDR3 protein holds the most common genes and DNA from its merged rows. This sample holds roughly 300,000 distinct CDR3 sequences; 9.5% were observed only once. The top ten clones comprise 3.5% to 4.5% of the sample. What was sequenced was PBMCs. These receptors were taken from a human donor in good health (CMV status not recorded). Some clones in this sample may be carry-over from other donors' samples.

This clonotype occurred a few times. The chain recombines TRBV12-3 or TRBV12-4 with TRBJ2-7; weak D call: TRBD1 (5 bases). The V end lost 3 bases, the J end lost 3 bases, and 12 bases lay between the germline ends. This CDR3 region has 14 residues. This CDR3 is CASSFDSLLYEQYF. DNA for the CDR3: TGTGCCAGCAGTTTCGACAGTTTACTCTACGAGCAGTACTTC.

This clonotype has just a few counts. The chain uses TRBV7-9 and TRBJ1-4; perhaps TRBD1 as D (6 bases). The CDR3 consists of 15 residues. V was trimmed by 5 bases and J by 0 bases, leaving 10 bases between them. Germline V gene sequence: CDR1 SEHNR, CDR2 FQNEAQ (reference sequence). Here the CDR3 DNA reads TGTGCCAGCAGCCCCGCAGGGGCAACTAATGAAAAACTGTTTTTT. As protein: CASSPAGATNEKLFF.

This rearrangement joins TRBV19 to TRBJ1-1; D is undetermined. CDR3 length: 16 amino acids. Germline V gene data show CDR1 as LNHDA and CDR2 as SQIVND (reference sequence). Trimming stripped 3 bases from V and 3 bases from J, with 17 bases between. In nucleotides, the CDR3 is TGTGCCAGTAGTATCTCCGTGGGCCTTGGGGACACTGAAGCTTTCTTT. The encoded protein is CASSISVGLGDTEAFF.

This clonotype was found a few times. This sequence joins TRBV30 and TRBJ2-7; 10 bases match TRBD1. This CDR3 is built from 12 residues. V was clipped by 8 bases and J by 5 bases; unmatched bases: 6. The germline V gene encodes CDR1 GTSNPN and CDR2 SVGIG (reference sequence). CDR3 loop: CAGDRGLNEQYF. The CDR3 region has the DNA TGTGCCGGGGACAGGGGTCTCAACGAGCAGTACTTC.

This clonotype was detected many times. The chain has TRBV11-1 and TRBJ2-3; D may be TRBD1 (6 bases). V was clipped by 1 base and J by 7 bases, with 15 bases between them. CDR3 length equals 15 residues. CDR1 SGHAT and CDR2 FQDESV come from the germline V gene (reference sequence). CDR3 in DNA: TGTGCCAGCAGCTTAGAGACAGGCCCCTGGCATACGCAGTATTTT. As protein: CASSLETGPWHTQYF.

This clonotype has ten or more counts. This chain connects TRBV12-5 to TRBJ2-2; no clear D. Germline V gene sequence: CDR1 LGHNT, CDR2 FRNRAP. V was clipped by 3 bases and J by 6 bases, with 5 bases between them. This CDR3 region has 12 residues. The CDR3 here is CASGLGPGELFF. In nucleotides, the CDR3 is TGTGCTAGTGGTTTAGGACCCGGGGAGCTGTTTTTT.

In its sample, this clonotype was seen a few times. V and J are TRBV7-2 and TRBJ2-7, with D perhaps matching TRBD1 or TRBD2 (5 bases each). V was cut by 5 bases and J by 4 bases, with 12 bases left in between. Germline values: CDR1 SGHTA, CDR2 FQGNSA. The CDR3 loop spans 13 amino acids. The DNA for the CDR3 is TGTGCCAGCAGCCCACGGGACGGTTACGAGCAGTACTTC. Protein product: CASSPRDGYEQYF.

This clonotype was recorded once. The chain carries TRBV18 and TRBJ2-7, with a tentative D call TRBD2 (6 bases). There are 14 residues in the CDR3. Germline V lookup: CDR1 KGHSH, CDR2 LQKENI. V dropped 6 bases and J dropped 2 bases, with 14 bases sitting between them. CDR3 coding DNA: TGTGCCAGCTCCTCGGGGTGGGGGGCCTACGAGCAGTACTTC. Translating gives CASSSGWGAYEQYF.

This sequence joins TRBV19 and TRBJ2-3, with a possible D match to TRBD1 (6 bases). The germline V gene has CDR1 LNHDA and CDR2 SQIVND (reference sequence). V was pared by 3 bases and J by 1 base, with 11 bases between. The CDR3 spans 15 residues. Here the CDR3 DNA reads TGTGCCAGTAGTATGTTGGGGGCTGGCACAGATACGCAGTATTTT. It translates to CASSMLGAGTDTQYF.

The rearrangement uses TRBV9 and TRBJ1-2; the D gene is possibly TRBD1 (6 bases). The CDR3 length is 14 residues. Germline loops: CDR1 SGDLS, CDR2 YYNGEE. Trimming shortened V by 8 bases and J by 0 bases, and 14 bases separated the two germline ends. CDR3 in DNA: TGTGCCAGAGAACACAGGGCCTCTAACTATGGCTACACCTTC. This gives the protein CAREHRASNYGYTF.

This clonotype has at least ten counts. The chain has TRBV7-9 and TRBJ1-4, with 8 bases that match TRBD1. The CDR3 spans 15 residues. After removal of 5 bases from V and 10 bases from J, the junction contained 12 bases not matched to a gene. Germline CDR1 reads SEHNR; CDR2 reads FQNEAQ (reference sequence). This chain's CDR3 is CASSRSMTGVGKLFF. The CDR3 DNA reads as TGTGCCAGCAGCCGATCGATGACAGGGGTAGGAAAACTGTTTTTT.

This clonotype was counted ten times or more. The V and J genes are TRBV7-2 and TRBJ1-6; D uncertain. The V end was cut by 3 bases, the J end by 3 bases, with 9 bases between. From germline, CDR1 is SGHTA and CDR2 FQGNSA. CDR3 length: 15 amino acids. The CDR3 DNA is TGTGCCAGCAGCTTTTCGGAGATCTATAATTCACCCCTCCACTTT. As protein: CASSFSEIYNSPLHF. The full variable domain, rest sourced from reference TRBV7-2 and TRBJ1-6, is GAGVSQSPSNKVTEKGKDVELRCDPISGHTALYWYRQSLGQGLEFLIYFQGNSAPDKSGLPSDRFSAERTGGSVSTLTIQRTQQEDSAVYLCASSFSEIYNSPLHFGNGTRLTVT.

This clonotype has a count of ten or more. The chain couples TRBV5-6 to TRBJ1-1; no clear D gene. Germline V gene data show CDR1 as SGHDT and CDR2 as YYEEEE. The CDR3 sequence is 14 residues long. The ends were cut back, 4 bases at V and 0 bases at J, with 10 bases in the middle. CDR3 protein: CASSPGYMNTEAFF. The CDR3 DNA reads as TGTGCCAGCAGCCCAGGATACATGAACACTGAAGCTTTCTTT.

The chain is built from TRBV7-2 and TRBJ2-5; D remains ambiguous. The CDR3 is 14 residues long. Between the trimmed V and J ends, which lost 5 bases and 5 bases, there was a span of 15 bases. Per the germline V gene, CDR1 is SGHTA and CDR2 is FQGNSA. This CDR3 is CASSLDPRAETQYF. The CDR3 DNA is TGTGCCAGCAGCCTAGACCCTCGTGCGGAGACCCAGTACTTC.

Here the CDR3 reads CASSIQGGEDQPQHF. The CDR3 DNA reads TGTGCCAGTAGTATACAGGGGGGTGAGGATCAGCCCCAGCATTTT. The rearrangement links TRBV19 to TRBJ1-5; 7 nucleotides match TRBD1. V was pared by 2 bases and J by 5 bases, with 6 bases of the junction left unmatched. The germline V gene has CDR1 LNHDA and CDR2 SQIVND (reference sequence). The CDR3 covers 15 residues.

This clonotype was detected ten times or more. V and J are TRBV12-3 or TRBV12-4 and TRBJ2-3, with TRBD2 matching over 9 bases. The CDR3 contains 20 residues. V was clipped by 2 bases and J by 1 base; unmatched bases: 16. CDR3 sequence: CASSLKTLAGRKVGTDTQYF. The CDR3 DNA sequence: TGTGCCAGCAGTTTAAAGACCCTAGCGGGAAGAAAGGTCGGCACAGATACGCAGTATTTT.

In this sample, this clonotype turned up a few times. The V call is TRBV25-1, the J call TRBJ2-2; D unresolved. This CDR3 is 15 amino acids long. The germline gives CDR1 MGHDK, CDR2 SYGVNS. Trimming pared 3 bases from V and 2 bases from J, leaving 10 bases between. For the CDR3, the DNA is TGTGCCAGCAGTGAGTGGATGTCCAACACCGGGGAGCTGTTTTTT. Translation: CASSEWMSNTGELFF.

The genes are TRBV6-6 and TRBJ2-5, with 9 nucleotides matching TRBD2. The junction had 12 bases not matched to a gene; V was cut back by 6 bases and J by 1 base. The CDR3 runs to 17 residues. Germline CDR1 reads MNHNY; CDR2 reads SVGAGI (reference sequence). The chain's CDR3 is CASSPSIASGIQETQYF. CDR3 DNA sequence: TGTGCCAGCAGCCCCAGTATCGCTAGCGGGATCCAAGAGACCCAGTACTTC.

This clonotype appeared many times. The CDR3 region is CASSVGGDTQYF. DNA for the CDR3: TGTGCCAGCAGCGTAGGGGGCGATACGCAGTATTTT. The V and J genes are TRBV7-2 and TRBJ2-3; TRBD1 matches 7 bases. V shed 5 bases, J shed 6 bases, and the junction held 2 bases outside the gene matches. The CDR3 has 12 amino acids. Germline V lookup: CDR1 SGHTA, CDR2 FQGNSA.

The rearrangement joins TRBV18 to TRBJ1-1, with D maybe TRBD1 (6 bases). V lost 3 bases and J 1 base, leaving 12 bases between the germline ends. Germline V lookup: CDR1 KGHSH, CDR2 LQKENI. This CDR3 is built from 15 residues. CDR3 in amino acids: CASSPMGHRNTEAFF. For the CDR3, the DNA is TGTGCCAGCTCACCTATGGGACACAGGAACACTGAAGCTTTCTTT.

This clonotype was seen many times. This chain links TRBV7-9 with TRBJ1-1; 7 bases match TRBD1. The CDR3 is 14 amino acids. The germline gives CDR1 SEHNR, CDR2 FQNEAQ (reference sequence). The junction had 3 bases not matched to a gene; V was cut back by 5 bases and J by 0 bases. The CDR3 sequence: CASSPGQLNTEAFF. The DNA for the CDR3 is TGTGCCAGCAGCCCGGGACAGCTGAACACTGAAGCTTTCTTT. The full variable domain, completed using reference TRBV7-9 and TRBJ1-1, is DTGVSQNPRHKITKRGQNVTFRCDPISEHNRLYWYRQTLGQGPEFLTYFQNEAQLEKSRLLSDRFSAERPKGSFSTLEIQRTEQGDSAMYLCASSPGQLNTEAFFGQGTRLTVV.

The chain combines TRBV20-1 with TRBJ2-5; TRBD2 agrees at 15 bases. V was pared by 6 bases and J by 5 bases, with 10 bases of the junction left unmatched. The CDR3 runs 16 residues. The germline V gene has CDR1 DFQATT and CDR2 SNEGSKA (reference sequence). This CDR3 reads CSATGTSGGRVETQYF. In DNA form, the CDR3 reads TGCAGTGCCACCGGGACTAGCGGGGGGCGAGTCGAGACCCAGTACTTC.

Turning to this clonotype: A read error may be the cause here, since a much bigger clone is one base away. J is TRBJ1-2 and V is TRBV11-2, with 9 bases that match TRBD1. CDR3 length equals 15 residues. The germline CDR1 and CDR2 sequences are SGHAT and FQNNGV. The CDR3 region is CASSYFRDRVGGYSF. The CDR3 DNA sequence: TGTGCCAGCAGCTATTTCAGGGACAGGGTCGGTGGCTACTCCTTC.

A few counts support this clonotype. V is TRBV27 and J is TRBJ2-3; maybe TRBD2 (5 bases). Trimming removed 4 bases from V and 4 bases from J, with 15 bases in between. Germline V CDR1 and CDR2: MNHEY, SMNVEV (reference sequence). The CDR3 is 15 amino acids. The CDR3 is CASSSLGLRADTQYF. In nucleotides, the CDR3 is TGTGCCAGCAGTTCCCTCGGACTCCGCGCAGATACGCAGTATTTT.

The chain links TRBV3-1 to TRBJ1-2; 7 bases fit TRBD1. Trimming cost V 5 bases and J 6 bases; bases outside gene matches: 12. Germline V CDR1 and CDR2: LGHDT, YNNKEL (reference sequence). This CDR3 region has 15 residues. CDR3 sequence: CASSTFREQGNGYTF. CDR3 DNA sequence: TGTGCCAGCAGCACATTCAGAGAACAGGGGAATGGCTACACCTTC.

This clonotype has more than one count but fewer than ten. The rearrangement links TRBV25-1 to TRBJ1-6, with no clear D. The CDR3 sequence is 15 residues long. Germline CDR1 MGHDK, CDR2 SYGVNS. V was clipped by 6 bases and J by 6 bases, with 15 bases between them. Written as DNA, the CDR3 is TGTGCCAGCAGGGAGAGGGCGGCTGGTAATTCACCCCTCCACTTT. Amino acids: CASRERAAGNSPLHF.

This clonotype appeared many times. This chain links TRBV7-2 with TRBJ2-4, with a possible D match to TRBD2 (6 bases). This CDR3 spans 17 amino acids. V lost 1 base, J lost 2 bases, and 15 bases lay in between. Germline values: CDR1 SGHTA, CDR2 FQGNSA. CDR3 sequence reads: CASSLVGGAGTKNIQYF. CDR3 DNA: TGTGCCAGCAGCTTAGTTGGCGGGGCCGGAACCAAAAACATTCAGTACTTC.

The rearrangement joins TRBV10-3 to TRBJ2-7; D might be TRBD2 (5 bases). CDR1 is ENHRY, CDR2 SYGVKD, per germline. The CDR3 totals 14 residues. Trimming stripped 3 bases from V and 0 bases from J, with 9 bases between. In nucleotides, the CDR3 is TGTGCCATCAGTGATCCGGGGAGCTCCTACGAGCAGTACTTC. It is translated as CAISDPGSSYEQYF.

This clonotype came up a few times. The chain uses TRBV7-2 and TRBJ2-5; 16 bases are shared with TRBD2. Germline lookup yields CDR1 SGHTA and CDR2 FQGNSA. J was trimmed by 1 base and V by 2 bases; bases with no gene match: 7. This CDR3 contains 19 residues. The CDR3 is CASSLRGTSGGAIQETQYF. The CDR3 coding sequence is TGTGCCAGCAGCTTAAGGGGGACTAGCGGGGGGGCCATCCAAGAGACCCAGTACTTC.

There are many counts of this clonotype. The genes are TRBV20-1 and TRBJ2-2, with D hard to call. The CDR3 extends over 19 amino acids. Trimming took 0 bases from V and 3 from J, leaving 23 bases between them. The V gene's germline CDR1 is DFQATT and CDR2 SNEGSKA (reference sequence). The CDR3, as DNA: TGCAGTGCTAGAGAGCGGTTAGTCATTGTCGGTCGTGACACCGGGGAGCTGTTTTTT. Its translation: CSARERLVIVGRDTGELFF.